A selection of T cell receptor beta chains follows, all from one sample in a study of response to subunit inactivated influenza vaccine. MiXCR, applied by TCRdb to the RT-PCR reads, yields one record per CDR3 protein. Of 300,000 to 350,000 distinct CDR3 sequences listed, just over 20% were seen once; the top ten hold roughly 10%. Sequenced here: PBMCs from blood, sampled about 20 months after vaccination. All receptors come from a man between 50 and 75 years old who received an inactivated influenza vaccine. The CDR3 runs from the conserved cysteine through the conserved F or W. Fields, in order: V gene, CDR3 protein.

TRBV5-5 CASSLDPAVSYNEQFF
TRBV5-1 CASSLWSLMGNNEQFF
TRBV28 CASTPPGPTYEQYF
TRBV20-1 CSARHLSRGRATSTDTQYF
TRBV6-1 CASSEVGIRNQPQHF
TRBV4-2 CASSHGQVSGPNYGYTF
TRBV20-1 CSAREGGSSTDTQYF
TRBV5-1 CASSPQGTGAKNIQYF
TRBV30 CAGGRDTMVRSPLHF
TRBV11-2 CASSLVQAGNEKLFF
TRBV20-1 CSASLTIRVGSYEQYF
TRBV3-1 CASSSGTGAGELFF
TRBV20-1 CSAVPVFEEKLFF
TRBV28 CASSPWTGQETQYF
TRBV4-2 CASSQARGSPVGEKLFF
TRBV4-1 CASSHGTTNEKLFF
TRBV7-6 CASSLQGEQYF
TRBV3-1 CASSQGRGEQYF
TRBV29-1 CSVPTGAGTEAFF
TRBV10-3 CATQDRGNSPLHF
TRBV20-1 CSALPLGTSGGLNTGELFF
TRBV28 CASSTYTYEQYF
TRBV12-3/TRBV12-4 CASSPQPRGSHEQYF
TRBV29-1 CSVKRMNTEAFF
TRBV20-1 CSARGRANVPGLTTDTQYF
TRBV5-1 CASSLSGGSSYNEQFF
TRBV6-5 CASSYLAEAFF
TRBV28 CASSIQGYSNQPQHF
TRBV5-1 CASSWPRAGILGSYNEQFF
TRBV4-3 CASSQVVGDRVYGYTF
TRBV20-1 CSAPDRMGTEAFF
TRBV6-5 CASSPGGETQYF
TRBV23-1 CASSQSRKIGTSREYEQYF
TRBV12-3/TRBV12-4 CASTQTLGNEQFF
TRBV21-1 CASSKEDEQFF
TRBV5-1 CASSLQVGAEAFF
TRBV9 CASSPTGTVNYGYTF
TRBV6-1 CASSPDSSYNSPLHF
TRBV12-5 CASGLGPETQYF
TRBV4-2 CASSQAATGGREKLFF
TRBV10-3 CAIREPGQGASYEQYF
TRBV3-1 CASSQAGGTEEQYF
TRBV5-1 CASKKFRGHNSPLHF
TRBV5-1 CASSWARISTEAFF
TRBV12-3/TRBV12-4 CASSWALNQPQHF
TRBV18 CASSPRDRVYGYTF
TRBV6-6 CASSRQENTQYF
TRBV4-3 CASSLLNGAEGADTQYF
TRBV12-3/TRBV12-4 CASSLEARTETQYF
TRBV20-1 CSARDWRGYNEQFF
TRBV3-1 CASSLTPGLAGDTSYNEQFF
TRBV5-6 CASSLPGTDNEKLFF
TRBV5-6 CASSLQGIPYEQYF
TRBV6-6 CASINTQQTQYF